The present T cell receptor (beta chain) was sequenced within a study of blood T cell repertoires in COVID-19. Study-wide background: The study drew acute and convalescent COVID-19 samples from the United States, Italy and Spain.

Assay used: immunoSEQ multiplex PCR; TCRdb lists only in-frame clones, some missing. The top ten clones hold around 10% of a sample with about 97,000 clones, approximately 89% of them seen once. The receptor comes from a woman aged 25 to 39 with acute or convalescent COVID-19. Sequencing was done on a sample of peripheral blood.

CDR3 DNA sequence: TGTGCCAGCAGCCGGGACAGGGTGAACTTTCAGCCCCAGCATTTT. Translation: CASSRDRVNFQPQHF. The gene calls are TRBV7-8 and TRBJ1-5, with 9 nucleotides matching TRBD1. V was pared by 5 bases and J by 6 bases, with 8 bases of the junction left unmatched. The CDR3 contains 15 residues. Germline V lookup: CDR1 SGHVS, CDR2 FQNEAQ. Using reference TRBV7-8 and TRBJ1-5 for the parts outside the CDR3, the full variable domain is GAGVSQSPRYKVAKRGQDVALRCDPISGHVSLFWYQQALGQGPEFLTYFQNEAQLDKSGLPSDRFFAERPEGSVSTLKIQRTQQEDSAVYLCASSRDRVNFQPQHFGDGTRLSIL.